This T cell receptor (beta chain) is from a study of blood T cell repertoires in COVID-19. Study context: Sites across the United States, Italy and Spain contributed samples from acute and convalescent COVID-19. Sources were T cells, B-cell-depleted T cells, or PBMCs; the material itself was cDNA or gDNA.

Trimming stripped 1 base from V and 7 bases from J, with 15 bases between. This CDR3 contains 15 residues. Germline V gene sequence: CDR1 SGHNT, CDR2 YYREEE (reference sequence). Sequenced by immunoSEQ multiplex PCR; TCRdb stores in-frame clones only, minus some. Of 120,000 to 150,000 clones listed, around 81% are singletons. The material sequenced was peripheral blood. This chain links TRBV5-4 with TRBJ2-1; no definite D call. The receptor was derived from a human donor in a cohort sampled during active COVID-19. As DNA, the CDR3 is TGTGCCAGCAGCTTGTCGGCTTCTAGGAGTAATGAGCAGTTCTTC. Its protein is CASSLSASRSNEQFF. The complete variable domain, with remaining parts taken from reference TRBV5-4 and TRBJ2-1, reads ETGVTQSPTHLIKTRGQQVTLRCSSQSGHNTVSWYQQALGQGPQFIFQYYREEENGRGNFPPRFSGLQFPNYSSELNVNALELDDSALYLCASSLSASRSNEQFFGPGTRLTVL.